This T cell receptor (beta chain) stems from a study of shared clonotypes between healthy human individuals. Clones were read by immunoSEQ multiplex PCR, and TCRdb kept only the in-frame ones, dropping some. This table holds approximately 1.1 million clones, 75% to 85% found once. From germline, CDR1 is KGHSH and CDR2 LQKENI. The CDR3 runs to 13 residues. Trimming took off 2 bases at V and 8 bases at J, with 10 bases between the two ends. This clone was counted a few times. This TCR came from a man between 18 and 29 years old in good health. Some clones in this sample may be carry-over from other donors' samples. The chain uses TRBV18 and TRBJ2-1; weak D call: TRBD2 (6 bases). Sequencing used memory CD4+ T cells from PBMCs. The sample's subset: CD45RA-negative fraction. The CDR3 nucleotides are TGTGCCAGCTCACCAGGCGGGGTCGATGAGCAGTTCTTC. Translating gives CASSPGGVDEQFF.